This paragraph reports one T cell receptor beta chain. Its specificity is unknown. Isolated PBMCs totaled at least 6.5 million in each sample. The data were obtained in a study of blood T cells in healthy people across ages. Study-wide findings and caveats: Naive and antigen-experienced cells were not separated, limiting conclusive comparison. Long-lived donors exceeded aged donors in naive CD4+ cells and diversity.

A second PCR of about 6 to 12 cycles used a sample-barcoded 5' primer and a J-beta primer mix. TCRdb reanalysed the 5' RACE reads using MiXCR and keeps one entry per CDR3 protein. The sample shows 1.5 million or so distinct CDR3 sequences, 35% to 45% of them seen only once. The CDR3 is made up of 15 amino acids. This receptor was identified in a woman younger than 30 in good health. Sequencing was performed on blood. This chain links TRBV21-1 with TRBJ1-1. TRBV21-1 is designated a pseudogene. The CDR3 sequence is CASSKEEESNTEAFF. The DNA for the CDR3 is TGTGCCAGCAGCAAAGAGGAGGAATCGAACACTGAAGCTTTCTTT.